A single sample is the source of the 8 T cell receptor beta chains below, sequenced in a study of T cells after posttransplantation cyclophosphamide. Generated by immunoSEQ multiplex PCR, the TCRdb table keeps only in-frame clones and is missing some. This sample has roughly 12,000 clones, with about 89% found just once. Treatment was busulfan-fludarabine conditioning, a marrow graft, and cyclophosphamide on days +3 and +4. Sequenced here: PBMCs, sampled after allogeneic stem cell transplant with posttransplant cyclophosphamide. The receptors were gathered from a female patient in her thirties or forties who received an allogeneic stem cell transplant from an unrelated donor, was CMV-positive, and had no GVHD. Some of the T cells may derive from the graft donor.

CDR3 amino acids: CASSHDRVSYNEQFF. CDR3 nucleotides: TGCGCCAGCAGCCATGACAGGGTGAGCTACAATGAGCAGTTCTTC. The gene calls are TRBV5-1 and TRBJ2-1; 7 bases agree with TRBD1. The length of the CDR3 is 15 residues. From germline, CDR1 is SGHRS and CDR2 YFSETQ. Losses at the gene ends were 4 bases for V and 3 bases for J; bases not matched to a gene: 7.

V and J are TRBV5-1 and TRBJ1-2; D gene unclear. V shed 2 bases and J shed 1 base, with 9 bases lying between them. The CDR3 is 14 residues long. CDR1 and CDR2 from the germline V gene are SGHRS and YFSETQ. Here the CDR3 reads CASSLGEINYGYTF. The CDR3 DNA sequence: TGCGCCAGCAGCTTAGGAGAGATTAACTATGGCTACACCTTC.

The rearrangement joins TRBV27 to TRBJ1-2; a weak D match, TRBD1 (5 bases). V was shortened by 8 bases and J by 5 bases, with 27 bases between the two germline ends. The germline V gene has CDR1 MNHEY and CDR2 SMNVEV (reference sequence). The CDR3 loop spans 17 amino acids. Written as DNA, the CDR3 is TGTGCCAGCGCGATACTTAAGGCGGCAGGGCCGTCGTATGGCTACACCTTC. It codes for CASAILKAAGPSYGYTF.

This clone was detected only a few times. CDR3 DNA sequence: TGTGCCAGCAGACAGGGAGTCTCTGGAAACACCATATATTTT. It encodes CASRQGVSGNTIYF. The V gene is TRBV2, the J gene TRBJ1-3; tentative D call: TRBD1 (6 bases). V was cut by 6 bases and J by 0 bases, with 9 bases left in between. Germline lookup yields CDR1 SNHLY and CDR2 FYNNEI. The CDR3 sequence is 14 residues long.

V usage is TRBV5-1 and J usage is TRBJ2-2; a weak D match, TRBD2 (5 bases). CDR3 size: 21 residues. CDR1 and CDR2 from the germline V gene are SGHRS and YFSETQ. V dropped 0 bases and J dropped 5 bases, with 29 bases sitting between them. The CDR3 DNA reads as TGCGCCAGCAGCTTGGCCGAGGGCTGGCCTCCTCGCGGCGAGAGAACCGGGGAGCTGTTTTTT. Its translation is CASSLAEGWPPRGERTGELFF. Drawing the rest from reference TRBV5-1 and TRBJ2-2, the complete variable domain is KAGVTQTPRYLIKTRGQQVTLSCSPISGHRSVSWYQQTPGQGLQFLFEYFSETQRNKGNFPGRFSGRQFSNSRSEMNVSTLELGDSALYLCASSLAEGWPPRGERTGELFFGEGSRLTVL.

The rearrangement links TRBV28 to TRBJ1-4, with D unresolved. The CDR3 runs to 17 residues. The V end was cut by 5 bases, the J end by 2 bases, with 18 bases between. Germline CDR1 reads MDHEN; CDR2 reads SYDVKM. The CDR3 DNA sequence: TGTGCCAGCAGTACCGGGATTTGGGGTGTGACTAATGAAAAACTGTTTTTT. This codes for CASSTGIWGVTNEKLFF.

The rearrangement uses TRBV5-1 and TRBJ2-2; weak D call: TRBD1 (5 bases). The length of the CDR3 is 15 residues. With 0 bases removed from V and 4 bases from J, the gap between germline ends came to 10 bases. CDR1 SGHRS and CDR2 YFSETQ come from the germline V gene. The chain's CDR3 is CASSLGTSGTGELFF. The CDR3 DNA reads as TGCGCCAGCAGCTTGGGGACATCGGGCACCGGGGAGCTGTTTTTT. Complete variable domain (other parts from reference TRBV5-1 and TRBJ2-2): KAGVTQTPRYLIKTRGQQVTLSCSPISGHRSVSWYQQTPGQGLQFLFEYFSETQRNKGNFPGRFSGRQFSNSRSEMNVSTLELGDSALYLCASSLGTSGTGELFFGEGSRLTVL.

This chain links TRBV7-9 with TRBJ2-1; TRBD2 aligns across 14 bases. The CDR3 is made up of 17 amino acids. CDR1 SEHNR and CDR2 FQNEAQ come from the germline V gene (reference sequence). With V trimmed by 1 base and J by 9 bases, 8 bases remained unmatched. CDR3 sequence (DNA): TGTGCCAGCAGCTTAGGGGGACTAGCGGGAGACGTTTCTGAGCAGTTCTTC. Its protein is CASSLGGLAGDVSEQFF. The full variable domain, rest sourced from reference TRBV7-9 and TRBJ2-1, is DTGVSQNPRHKITKRGQNVTFRCDPISEHNRLYWYRQTLGQGPEFLTYFQNEAQLEKSRLLSDRFSAERPKGSFSTLEIQRTEQGDSAMYLCASSLGGLAGDVSEQFFGPGTRLTVL.